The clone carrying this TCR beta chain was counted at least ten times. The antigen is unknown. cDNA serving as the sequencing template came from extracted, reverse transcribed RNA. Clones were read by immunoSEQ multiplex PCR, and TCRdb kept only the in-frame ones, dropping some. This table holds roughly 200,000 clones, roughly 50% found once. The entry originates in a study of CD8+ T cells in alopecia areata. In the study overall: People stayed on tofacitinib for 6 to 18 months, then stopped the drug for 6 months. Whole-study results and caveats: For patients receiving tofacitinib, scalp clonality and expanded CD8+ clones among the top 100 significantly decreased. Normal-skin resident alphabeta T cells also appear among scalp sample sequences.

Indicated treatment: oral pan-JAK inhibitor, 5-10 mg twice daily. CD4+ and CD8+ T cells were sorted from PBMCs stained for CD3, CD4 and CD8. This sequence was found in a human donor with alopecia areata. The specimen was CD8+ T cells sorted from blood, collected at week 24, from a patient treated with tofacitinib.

This CDR3 reads CASLRGLDDTQYF. The CDR3 bases are TGTGCCAGCCTTAGGGGGCTCGACGATACGCAGTATTTT. V gene TRBV6-6 combines with J gene TRBJ2-3, with 7 nucleotides matching TRBD1. V lost 8 bases and J lost 6; bases outside the gene matches: 8. This CDR3 comprises 13 residues. Germline V gene data show CDR1 as MNHNY and CDR2 as SVGAGI (reference sequence).